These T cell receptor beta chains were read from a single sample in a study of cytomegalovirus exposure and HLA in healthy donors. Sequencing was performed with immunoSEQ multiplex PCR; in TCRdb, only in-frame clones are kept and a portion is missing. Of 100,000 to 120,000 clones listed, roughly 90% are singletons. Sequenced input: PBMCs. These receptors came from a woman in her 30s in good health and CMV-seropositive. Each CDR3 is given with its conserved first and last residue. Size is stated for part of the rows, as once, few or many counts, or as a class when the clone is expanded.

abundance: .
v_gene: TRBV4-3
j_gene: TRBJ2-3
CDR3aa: CASSLSGGASDTQYF

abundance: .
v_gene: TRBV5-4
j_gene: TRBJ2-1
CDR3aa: CASSPDRASSYNEQFF

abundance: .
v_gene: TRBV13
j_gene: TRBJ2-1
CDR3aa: CASSSSLRGSYNEQFF

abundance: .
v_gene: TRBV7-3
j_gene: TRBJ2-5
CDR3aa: CASSLTGGEETQYF

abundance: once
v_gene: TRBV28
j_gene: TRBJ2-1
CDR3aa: CASQSGRATYNEQFF

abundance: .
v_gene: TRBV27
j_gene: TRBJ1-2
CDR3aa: CASSLIAGGSYPYGYTF

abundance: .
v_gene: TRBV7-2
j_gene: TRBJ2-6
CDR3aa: CASSPGGPGANVLTF

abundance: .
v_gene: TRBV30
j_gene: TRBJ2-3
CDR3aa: CAWGGQSDTQYF

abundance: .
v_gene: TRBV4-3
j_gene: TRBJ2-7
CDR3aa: CASSHHLGDYEQYF

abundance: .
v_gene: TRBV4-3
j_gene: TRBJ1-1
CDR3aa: CASSQAQGQNTEAFF

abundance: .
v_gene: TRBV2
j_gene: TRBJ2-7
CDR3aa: CASSGVGDYEQYF

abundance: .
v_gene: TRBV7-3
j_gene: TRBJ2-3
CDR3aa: CASSTSGGIDTQYF

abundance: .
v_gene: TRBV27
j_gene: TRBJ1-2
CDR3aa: CASSNRVLPLGDGYTF

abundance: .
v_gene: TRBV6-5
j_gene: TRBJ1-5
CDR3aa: CASSRGTGNQPQHF

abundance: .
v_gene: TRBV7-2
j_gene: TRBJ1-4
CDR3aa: CASSLGNRVYEKLFF

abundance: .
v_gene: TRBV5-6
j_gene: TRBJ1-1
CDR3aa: CASSLADRENTEAFF

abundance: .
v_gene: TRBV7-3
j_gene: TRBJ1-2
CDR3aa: CASSSTGDGGYTF

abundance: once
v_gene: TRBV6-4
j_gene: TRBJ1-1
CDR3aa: CASSDTGTTEAFF

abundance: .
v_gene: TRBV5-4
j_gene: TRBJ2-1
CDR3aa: CATAGGSAEQFF

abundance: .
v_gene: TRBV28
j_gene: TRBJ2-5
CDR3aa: CASRTGTGVGAQYF

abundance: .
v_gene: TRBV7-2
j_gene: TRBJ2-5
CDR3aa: CASDLRGGRETQYF

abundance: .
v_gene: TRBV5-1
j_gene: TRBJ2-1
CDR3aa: CASRPSDSSYNEQFF

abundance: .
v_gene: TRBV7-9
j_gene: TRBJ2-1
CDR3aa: CASRTTSGGVNEQFF

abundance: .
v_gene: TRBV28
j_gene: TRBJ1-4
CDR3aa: CASRKGGQGEKLFF

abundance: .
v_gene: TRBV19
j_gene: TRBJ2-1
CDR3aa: CASSLTSGAPNEQFF

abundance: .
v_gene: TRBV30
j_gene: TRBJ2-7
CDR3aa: CAWSVGGSSYEQYF

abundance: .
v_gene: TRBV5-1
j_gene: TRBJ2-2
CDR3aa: CASSFTKGLGATGELFF

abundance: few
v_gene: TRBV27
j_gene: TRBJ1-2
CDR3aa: CASSFRRGNYGYTF